This is a list of T cell receptor beta chains from one sample in a study of technical replicates of blood from a handful of donors. Method: immunoSEQ multiplex PCR; TCRdb's copy keeps in-frame clones and lacks some. The profile shows tens of thousands of clones, over 95% of them singletons. The sample was T cells isolated from PBMCs. The receptors here all came from a human donor in good health. The conserved cysteine and the conserved F or W are not part of the CDR3 here. The D gene is left open where the match is weak.

D gene | J gene | V gene | CDR3 protein
TRBD1 | TRBJ1-1 | TRBV5-4 | ASSSTGGAGTEAF
TRBD1 | TRBJ1-1 | TRBV7-2 | ASSRQGTEAF
. | TRBJ1-2 | TRBV11-2 | ASSSQTANYGYT
. | TRBJ2-7 | TRBV29-1 | SVEGPRGYEQY
. | TRBJ1-1 | TRBV10-3 | AISGGSTGQFPEAF
. | TRBJ1-5 | TRBV18 | ASSPQGSNQPQH
. | TRBJ1-1 | TRBV9 | ASSVIDRPDTEAF
. | TRBJ1-5 | TRBV9 | ASSAGLNQPQH
. | TRBJ2-1 | TRBV7-6 | ASSLIPQGYEQF
TRBD1 | TRBJ1-2 | TRBV7-8 | ASSLDPGGRGYT
. | TRBJ1-5 | TRBV5-8 | ASSLLGGGQPQH
. | TRBJ2-7 | TRBV6-1 | ASSEWSNSYEQY
. | TRBJ2-7 | TRBV28 | ASSFFLSGTRTYEQY
TRBD2 | TRBJ2-7 | TRBV2 | ASSGLAGPTQY
TRBD1 | TRBJ2-5 | TRBV7-7 | ASSYSTGRVTTQY
. | TRBJ2-3 | TRBV7-3 | ASSLGLTDTQY
. | TRBJ2-1 | TRBV6-5 | ASSYLGQRYNEQF
. | TRBJ1-2 | TRBV28 | ASRQGIGVKGYT
TRBD2 | TRBJ2-2 | TRBV9 | ASSVVSSGGGNTGELF
. | TRBJ2-7 | TRBV6-5 | ASSDTYEQY
TRBD2 | TRBJ2-7 | TRBV29-1 | SVELAGGLGAYEQY
TRBD2 | TRBJ2-7 | TRBV27 | ASSLLSGSKEQY
. | TRBJ1-1 | TRBV28 | ASSQSGTSNTEAF
TRBD1 | TRBJ1-1 | TRBV19 | ASSTGDRSTEAF
TRBD2 | TRBJ2-3 | TRBV4-2 | ASSQDLAGGTDTQY
. | TRBJ1-5 | TRBV6-1 | ASETGILYQPQH
. | TRBJ2-7 | TRBV28 | ASSLPGTYEQY
. | TRBJ2-3 | TRBV28 | ASSATLATGIDTQY
TRBD2 | TRBJ2-1 | TRBV18 | ASSPSSGISYNEQF
TRBD2 | . | TRBV15 | ATSLRTSGRYEQY
. | TRBJ1-5 | TRBV19 | ASSIGRENQPQH
. | TRBJ2-7 | TRBV4-2 | ASSQVLQSGDEQY
. | TRBJ2-2 | TRBV29-1 | SVRNTGELF
. | TRBJ2-7 | TRBV5-1 | ASSLGGLTFYEQY
. | TRBJ1-1 | TRBV9 | ASSVGGSNTEAF
TRBD1 | TRBJ2-3 | TRBV6-5 | ASSWGQSTDTQY
TRBD2 | TRBJ2-1 | TRBV19 | ASSIDLAGEDNEQF
TRBD2 | TRBJ2-2 | TRBV7-2 | ASSLAFGLAEYTGELF
TRBD2 | TRBJ2-5 | TRBV29-1 | SVAGLAGGPRETQY
. | TRBJ2-5 | TRBV12-2 | ASRFLAEYQETQY
TRBD1 | TRBJ1-2 | TRBV2 | ASSPGTGGPKGGGYT
. | TRBJ2-1 | TRBV2 | ASTRAPISNNEQF